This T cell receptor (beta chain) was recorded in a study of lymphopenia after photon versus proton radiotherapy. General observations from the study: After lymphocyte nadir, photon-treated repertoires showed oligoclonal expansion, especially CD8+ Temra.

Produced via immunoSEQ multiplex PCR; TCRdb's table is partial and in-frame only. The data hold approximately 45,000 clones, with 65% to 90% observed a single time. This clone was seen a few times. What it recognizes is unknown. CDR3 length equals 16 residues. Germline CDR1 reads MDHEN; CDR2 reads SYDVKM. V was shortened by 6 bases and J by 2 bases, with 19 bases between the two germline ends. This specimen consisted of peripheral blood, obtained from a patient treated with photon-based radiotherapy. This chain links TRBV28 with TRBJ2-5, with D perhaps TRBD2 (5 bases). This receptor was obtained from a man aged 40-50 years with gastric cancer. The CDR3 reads CASSPWDGSGQETQYF. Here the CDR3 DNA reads TGTGCCAGCAGCCCCTGGGATGGGTCGGGGCAAGAGACCCAGTACTTC.